This T cell receptor (beta chain) was sequenced during a study of blood T cell repertoires in COVID-19. At the level of the study: Material from acute and convalescent COVID-19 was sourced from the United States, Italy and Spain. The cDNA or gDNA used as material had been derived from T cells, B-cell-depleted T cells, or PBMCs.

Those who participated ranged in age from 18 to 89 years and resided in about two dozen US areas. Two negative PCRs, clearance, or symptom resolution characterized the recovered Cohort 3 donors. Generated by immunoSEQ multiplex PCR, the TCRdb table keeps only in-frame clones and is missing some. The sample consists of about 180,000 clones, approximately 85% of them appearing once. From germline, CDR1 is MNHEY and CDR2 SVGAGI. This CDR3 contains 14 residues. V lost 6 bases, J lost 5 bases, and 9 bases stayed unmatched. This sequence joins TRBV6-5 and TRBJ1-2; 7 bases agree with TRBD1. The sequencing sample was made of PBMCs or T cells enriched from blood (not recorded which). This receptor was taken from a man in his forties who had recovered from COVID-19. DNA of the CDR3: TGTGCCAGCAGCCTTTCGACAGGGAGGTATGGCTACACCTTC. Its protein is CASSLSTGRYGYTF.